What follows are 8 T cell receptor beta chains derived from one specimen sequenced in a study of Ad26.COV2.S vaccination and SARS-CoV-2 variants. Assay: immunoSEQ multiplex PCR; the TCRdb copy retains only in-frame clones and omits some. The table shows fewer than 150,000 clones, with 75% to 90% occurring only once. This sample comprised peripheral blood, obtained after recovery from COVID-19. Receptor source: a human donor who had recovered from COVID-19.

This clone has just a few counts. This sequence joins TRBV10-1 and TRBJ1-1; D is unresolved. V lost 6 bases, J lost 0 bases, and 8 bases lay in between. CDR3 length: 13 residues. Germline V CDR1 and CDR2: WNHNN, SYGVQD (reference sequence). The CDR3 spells CASSARLNTEAFF. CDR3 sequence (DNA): TGCGCCAGCAGCGCGAGGTTGAACACTGAAGCTTTCTTT.

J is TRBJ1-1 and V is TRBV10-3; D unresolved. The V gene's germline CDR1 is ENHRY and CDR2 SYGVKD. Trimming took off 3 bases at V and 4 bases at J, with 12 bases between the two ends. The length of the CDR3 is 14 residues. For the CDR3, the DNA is TGTGCCATCAGTGACCCGGGGTACACCACTGAAGCTTTCTTT. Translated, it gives CAISDPGYTTEAFF.

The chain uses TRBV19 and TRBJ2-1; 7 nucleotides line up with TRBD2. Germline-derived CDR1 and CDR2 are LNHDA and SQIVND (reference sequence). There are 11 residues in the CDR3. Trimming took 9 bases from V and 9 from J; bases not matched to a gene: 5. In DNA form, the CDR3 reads TGTGCCAGGGGGGGGTTCAGTGAGCAGTTCTTC. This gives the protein CARGGFSEQFF.

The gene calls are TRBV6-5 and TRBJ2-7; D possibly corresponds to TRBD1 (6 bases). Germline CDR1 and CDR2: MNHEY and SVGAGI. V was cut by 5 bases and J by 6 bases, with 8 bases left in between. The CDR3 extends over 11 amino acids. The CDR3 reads CASSTGREQYF. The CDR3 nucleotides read TGTGCCAGCAGTACAGGGCGCGAGCAGTACTTC.

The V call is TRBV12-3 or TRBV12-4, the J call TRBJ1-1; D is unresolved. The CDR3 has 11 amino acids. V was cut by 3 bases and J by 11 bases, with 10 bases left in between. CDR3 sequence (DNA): TGTGCCAGCAGTTTTGGGCTGGGGGCTTTCTTT. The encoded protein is CASSFGLGAFF.

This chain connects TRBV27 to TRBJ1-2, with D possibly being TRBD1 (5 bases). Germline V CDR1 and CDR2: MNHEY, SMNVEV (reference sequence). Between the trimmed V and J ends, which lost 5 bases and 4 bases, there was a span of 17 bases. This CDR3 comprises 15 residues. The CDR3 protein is CASSSHVGATYGYTF. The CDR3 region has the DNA TGTGCCAGCAGTAGCCACGTTGGGGCGACCTATGGCTACACCTTC.

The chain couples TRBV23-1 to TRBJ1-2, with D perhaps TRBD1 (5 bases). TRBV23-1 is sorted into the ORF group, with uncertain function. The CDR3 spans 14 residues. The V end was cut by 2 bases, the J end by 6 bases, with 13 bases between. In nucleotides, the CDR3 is TGCGCCAGCAGTCAAGCGACAGCCTTGGATGGCTACACCTTC. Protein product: CASSQATALDGYTF.

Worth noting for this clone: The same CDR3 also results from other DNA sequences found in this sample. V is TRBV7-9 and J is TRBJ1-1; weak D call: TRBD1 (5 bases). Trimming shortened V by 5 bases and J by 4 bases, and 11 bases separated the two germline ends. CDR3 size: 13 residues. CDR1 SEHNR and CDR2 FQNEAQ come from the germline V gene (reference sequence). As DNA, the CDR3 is TGTGCCAGCAGCCCCTCGAGGGGCACTGAAGCTTTCTTT. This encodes CASSPSRGTEAFF.